This TCR beta chain was recorded in a study of blood T cell repertoires in COVID-19 (dated by TCRdb to 2020 to 2021). Describing the broader study: Samples from collaborators originated in the United States, Italy and Spain and spanned both the acute and convalescent phases of COVID-19. The dataset comprised deeply sampled blood TCRbeta repertoires from subjects exposed to, actively infected with, or recovered from COVID-19. The repertoires were released in a freely available public database meant as a resource for research on the immune response to SARS-CoV-2. Where HLA class I and class II types were available, the types were taken from metadata supplied by the sample provider, not from assay-based typing. The material from the prospective study consisted of cDNA or gDNA derived from T cells, B-cell-depleted T cells, or PBMCs. The sample metadata nearly always contained a de-identified subject ID, COVID-19 status, age in years and sex. Samples were obtained from the ongoing ImmuneRACE study (first 160 participants) and from about 1,300 subjects provided by 6 global collaborators. Overall study outcomes, separate from this receptor: The quantity of clinical and demographic metadata differed by source and by participant and was supplied without curation.

With respect to this clone: Its antigen is not yet known. No qualities accompany the bases; no much larger clone lies one base away.

TCRbeta CDR3 regions were amplified from genomic DNA by means of the immunoSEQ Assay, a bias-controlled multiplex PCR. The published analysis was carried out like this. Within the assay, amplification of reference gene primers was used to estimate how many nucleated cells each sample contained. To quantify the absolute abundance of each unique TCRbeta CDR3 rearrangement, sequence reads were collapsed and filtered. Productive Simpson clonality was computed per sample as the square root of Simpson's diversity index over productive rearrangements. TCRdb carries this immuneACCESS record with in-frame sequences only. Its versions omit some clonotypes, under half of them owing to an unresolved V gene in the studies checked, with the rest unexplained. V and J calls and clone size are given by that table; D and trimming were obtained from the DNA. This sample has 300,000 to 400,000 clones in its table, and around 87% of those were observed once. The ten largest clones take up about 6% of the sample.

V is clipped by 6 bases and J by 5 bases, and the sequence between their germline boundaries is 11 bases long. From the germline V gene, CDR1 is SGHRS and CDR2 is YFSETQ. Including cysteine and phenylalanine, the CDR3 has 12 amino acids. Only the CDR3 part of the read is kept: 36 bases, read in frame from the first base. At one collaborating source in Seattle, patients were enrolled during active infection and were followed longitudinally through the course of disease. Each collaborating institution followed its own protocols to collect whole blood in K2EDTA tubes. For TCRbeta analysis, collaborators shipped samples in one of three forms: frozen whole blood, isolated PBMCs, or DNA extracted from either of those sample types.

The material sequenced was peripheral blood. Recombination connected TRBV5-1 to TRBJ2-5, and perhaps TRBD2 as D gene, on 5 matching bases. The source of this sequence is a woman aged 50 to 60 with COVID-19, enrolled during active disease. The DNA reads as follows: TGCGCCAGCACGAGGGTTGGGGAGACCCAGTACTTC. Translation gives CASTRVGETQYF. Extended through the reference TRBV5-1 and TRBJ2-5 proteins, this CDR3 yields the full variable domain: KAGVTQTPRYLIKTRGQQVTLSCSPISGHRSVSWYQQTPGQGLQFLFEYFSETQRNKGNFPGRFSGRQFSNSRSEMNVSTLELGDSALYLCASTRVGETQYFGPGTRLLVL.